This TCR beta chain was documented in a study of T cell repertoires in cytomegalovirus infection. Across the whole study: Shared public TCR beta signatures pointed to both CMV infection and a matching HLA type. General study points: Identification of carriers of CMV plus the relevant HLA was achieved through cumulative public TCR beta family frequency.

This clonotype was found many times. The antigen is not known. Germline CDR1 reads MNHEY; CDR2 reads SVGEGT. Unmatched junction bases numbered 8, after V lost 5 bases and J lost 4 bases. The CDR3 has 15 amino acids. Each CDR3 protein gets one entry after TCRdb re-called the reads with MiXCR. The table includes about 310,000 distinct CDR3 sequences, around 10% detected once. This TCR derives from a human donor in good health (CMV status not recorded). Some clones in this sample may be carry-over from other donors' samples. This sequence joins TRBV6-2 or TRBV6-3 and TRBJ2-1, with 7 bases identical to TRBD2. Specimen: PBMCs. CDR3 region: CASSGGAGSYNEQFF. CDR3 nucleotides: TGTGCCAGCAGTGGAGGAGCGGGGTCGTACAATGAGCAGTTCTTC.